This TCR beta chain comes out of a study of CD8+ T cells in alopecia areata. Study context: Treatment of the treated patients consisted of oral tofacitinib, 5 to 10 mg twice daily.

Isolated RNA was reverse transcribed into cDNA used as the sequencing template. Method: immunoSEQ multiplex PCR; TCRdb's copy keeps in-frame clones and lacks some. The repertoire holds roughly 130,000 clones, with around 50% as singletons. Trimming cost V 3 bases and J 7 bases, with 17 bases left between them. Per the germline V gene, CDR1 is SGDLS and CDR2 is YYNGEE. The CDR3 sequence is 15 residues long. On this clone: Its specificity is unknown.

Findings and caveats of the study: The study found higher clonality in lesional than normal scalp, especially in alopecia totalis/universalis.

Sequenced here: CD4+ T cells sorted from blood, sampled at week 0. This TCR was recovered from a human donor with alopecia areata. The chain has TRBV9 and TRBJ1-5, with D perhaps matching TRBD1 (5 bases). The CDR3 DNA sequence: TGTGCCAGCAGCGCCGACGGGAATCGGGGCCAGCCCCAGCATTTT. Translation gives CASSADGNRGQPQHF.